The 14 T cell receptor beta chains listed next were all sequenced from one sample in a study of shared clonotypes between healthy human individuals. Assay used: immunoSEQ multiplex PCR; TCRdb lists only in-frame clones, some missing. The sample shows more than 2 million clones, about 94% of them seen only once. The source material was naive CD4+ T cells sorted from blood. Subset specified: CD45RA+ positively selected. The receptors were gathered from a man between 18 and 29 years old in good health.

The J gene is TRBJ1-1, the V gene TRBV6-5, with 7 bases lining up with TRBD1. There are 13 residues in the CDR3. V lost 7 bases to trimming and J lost 3 bases; unmatched junction nucleotides: 5. The germline gives CDR1 MNHEY, CDR2 SVGAGI. The CDR3 is CASTRGVDTEAFF. The CDR3 DNA is TGTGCCAGCACCAGGGGGGTAGACACTGAAGCTTTCTTT.

The V gene is TRBV6-5, the J gene TRBJ2-5; 9 bases match TRBD2. The CDR3 consists of 14 residues. V dropped 6 bases and J dropped 1; count of bases not matched to a gene: 3. Germline-derived CDR1 and CDR2 are MNHEY and SVGAGI. The CDR3 spells CASSLSGGQETQYF. CDR3 bases: TGTGCCAGCAGCCTTAGCGGGGGCCAAGAGACCCAGTACTTC.

This chain connects TRBV2 to TRBJ2-2; 11 bases fit TRBD2. Germline trimming cut 7 bases from V and 2 bases from J; bases unmatched to any gene: 3. This CDR3 is built from 15 residues. Germline CDR1 and CDR2: SNHLY and FYNNEI. The CDR3: CASKGTSGNTGELFF. The CDR3 coding sequence is TGTGCCAGCAAAGGGACTAGCGGAAACACCGGGGAGCTGTTTTTT.

V and J are TRBV25-1 and TRBJ1-2, with D hard to call. CDR1 is MGHDK, CDR2 SYGVNS, per germline. CDR3 length: 14 amino acids. V was cut by 6 bases and J by 5 bases, with 16 bases left in between. The CDR3 bases are TGTGCCAGCAGCGACGACACTAAGGTTTATGGCTACACCTTC. Its protein is CASSDDTKVYGYTF.

The rearrangement uses TRBV4-3 and TRBJ2-3; D might be TRBD1 (6 bases). V lost 2 bases and J 5 bases, leaving 14 bases between the germline ends. Germline lookup yields CDR1 LGHNA and CDR2 YSLEER. This CDR3 is built from 15 residues. The chain's CDR3 is CASSQIWGRVDTQYF. CDR3 bases: TGCGCCAGCAGCCAAATTTGGGGGCGCGTAGATACGCAGTATTTT.

This clone came up once. The chain joins TRBV11-3 to TRBJ2-3; tentative D call: TRBD2 (6 bases). The CDR3 runs to 14 residues. Trimming took off 2 bases at V and 1 base at J, with 7 bases between the two ends. Germline V gives CDR1 SGHNT, CDR2 YENEEA. The CDR3 spells CASSLTGGTDTQYF. CDR3 DNA sequence: TGTGCCAGCAGCTTAACGGGGGGCACAGATACGCAGTATTTT.

The chain is built from TRBV6-5 and TRBJ2-1, with TRBD2 matching 12 bases. The CDR3 extends over 12 amino acids. V was clipped by 5 bases and J by 15 bases; unmatched bases: 5. From germline, CDR1 is MNHEY and CDR2 SVGAGI. The CDR3 spells CASSRTSGRPFF. The CDR3 coding sequence is TGTGCCAGCAGTCGAACTAGCGGGAGGCCGTTCTTC.

The chain has TRBV6-6 and TRBJ2-3, with 9 bases lining up with TRBD2. The germline V gene encodes CDR1 MNHNY and CDR2 SVGAGI (reference sequence). The CDR3 loop spans 14 amino acids. V shed 11 bases and J 1 base; nucleotides not matched to a gene: 7. The CDR3 sequence is CALRGGGRTDTQYF. CDR3 sequence (DNA): TGTGCCCTCCGCGGGGGGGGGCGCACAGATACGCAGTATTTT.

This rearrangement joins TRBV5-1 to TRBJ2-3, with no clear D. V was cut by 0 bases and J by 0 bases, with 11 bases left in between. Germline CDR1 reads SGHRS; CDR2 reads YFSETQ. The CDR3 is made up of 16 amino acids. The CDR3, as DNA: TGCGCCAGCAGCTTGGGCCGGGCTACTAGCACAGATACGCAGTATTTT. It yields the protein CASSLGRATSTDTQYF. Based on the CDR3 plus reference TRBV5-1 and TRBJ2-3, the full variable domain is KAGVTQTPRYLIKTRGQQVTLSCSPISGHRSVSWYQQTPGQGLQFLFEYFSETQRNKGNFPGRFSGRQFSNSRSEMNVSTLELGDSALYLCASSLGRATSTDTQYFGPGTRLTVL.

The V gene is TRBV5-1, the J gene TRBJ2-7; a weak D match, TRBD2 (5 bases). The ends were cut back, 7 bases at V and 2 bases at J, with 13 bases in the middle. This CDR3 region has 13 residues. Germline lookup yields CDR1 SGHRS and CDR2 YFSETQ. The CDR3 bases are TGCGCCAGCGGGCCCGCGGGCACCTACGAGCAGTACTTC. This gives the protein CASGPAGTYEQYF.

This sequence joins TRBV30 and TRBJ1-3, with D possibly matching TRBD1 (5 bases). V was shortened by 2 bases and J by 0 bases, with 11 bases between the two germline ends. Germline CDR1 is GTSNPN and CDR2 is SVGIG (reference sequence). This CDR3 is built from 15 residues. The CDR3 DNA sequence: TGTGCCTGGAGTCCCGGGAGGGGCTCTGGAAACACCATATATTTT. This translates into CAWSPGRGSGNTIYF.

This clone was counted a single time. V and J are TRBV6-1 and TRBJ2-7, with TRBD2 matching over 7 bases. The CDR3 has 16 residues. Germline V gives CDR1 MNHNS, CDR2 SASEGT. Germline trimming cut 4 bases from V and 0 bases from J; bases unmatched to any gene: 9. CDR3 loop: CASSGVKAGNSYEQYF. The DNA for the CDR3 is TGTGCCAGCAGTGGGGTAAAAGCGGGGAACTCCTACGAGCAGTACTTC.

The chain couples TRBV4-1 to TRBJ1-2; D unclear. CDR1 and CDR2 (germline): MGHRA, YSYEKL. This CDR3 region has 14 residues. V was pared by 4 bases and J by 8 bases, with 17 bases between. The CDR3 is CASSLVGNPGGYTF. The CDR3 coding sequence is TGCGCCAGCAGCCTCGTAGGGAATCCTGGGGGCTACACCTTC.

The chain couples TRBV2 to TRBJ1-5, with unresolved D. V shed 8 bases and J shed 2 bases, with 7 bases lying between them. The CDR3 spans 12 residues. The germline V gene has CDR1 SNHLY and CDR2 FYNNEI. The DNA of the CDR3 is TGTGCCAGCGCAAGGGGCAATCAGCCCCAGCATTTT. Residues: CASARGNQPQHF.